The entry below describes one T cell receptor beta chain. The entry originates in a study of blood T cell repertoires in COVID-19. The CDR3 has 15 amino acids. Between the trimmed V and J ends, which lost 4 bases and 10 bases, there was a span of 20 bases. CDR1 is MDHEN and CDR2 is SYDVKM in the germline V gene. TCRdb's copy holds only in-frame clones and misses some; the assay was immunoSEQ multiplex PCR. The table has 210,000 or so clones, nearly 90% seen once. The clonotype originates from a woman under 30 who had recovered from COVID-19. This chain joins TRBV28 and TRBJ2-1; D is unresolved. Specimen: peripheral blood. DNA for the CDR3: TGTGCCAGCAGTTGGGCTTTGGGCCCCAACCCGGAGCAGTTCTTC. This gives the protein CASSWALGPNPEQFF.